Described below is a single T cell receptor (beta chain) sequence and its context. Original handling: Estimated nucleated cell counts came from reference gene primer amplification. Produced via immunoSEQ multiplex PCR; TCRdb's table is partial and in-frame only. V and J calls and clone size are as listed in that table; D and trimming were resolved from the DNA. The sample includes hundreds of thousands of clones, approximately 87% of them seen just once. This entry is derived from a study of blood T cell repertoires in COVID-19. Turning to the study itself: The study drew acute and convalescent COVID-19 samples from the United States, Italy and Spain. In each case, the material was cDNA or gDNA derived from T cells, B-cell-depleted T cells, or PBMCs.

Germline V gene lookup returns CDR1 LNHNV and CDR2 YYDKDF (reference sequence). With 0 bases removed from V and 4 bases from J, the gap between germline ends came to 13 bases. CDR3 length: 16 amino acids. The J gene is TRBJ1-3, the V gene TRBV15; no firm D call. The source of this sequence is a woman between 70 and 85 years old with active or convalescent COVID-19. Material: peripheral blood. The CDR3 DNA reads as TGTGCCACCAGCAGAGATTTGCCCGGGAGCGGAAACACCATATATTTT. It is translated as CATSRDLPGSGNTIYF.